The 18 T cell receptor beta chains in this list originate from one sample, sequenced in a study of cytomegalovirus exposure and HLA in healthy donors. The PCR employed 60 Vbeta primers together with 13 Jbeta primers. Repertoires were generated with immunoSEQ multiplex PCR, while TCRdb's copy carries only in-frame clones and drops some. The sample yields 70,000 to 100,000 clones, 69% seen once. Sequenced: PBMCs. The receptor source for this set is a man aged 50 to 60 in good health and CMV-seronegative.

This clone has just a few counts. V gene TRBV2 combines with J gene TRBJ2-3, with 15 bases fitting TRBD2. CDR1 and CDR2 (germline): SNHLY, FYNNEI. This CDR3 spans 18 amino acids. Trimming took 6 bases from V and 0 from J; bases not matched to a gene: 7. CDR3 in DNA: TGTGCCAGCAGGAACATGGGACTAGCGGGGGGTAGCACAGATACGCAGTATTTT. This gives the protein CASRNMGLAGGSTDTQYF.

The CDR3 bases are TGTGCCAGCAGCTCACAGATTGAAGCTTTCTTT. Translated: CASSSQIEAFF. The chain combines TRBV7-2 with TRBJ1-1; D uncertain. This CDR3 comprises 11 residues. Trimming stripped 4 bases from V and 7 bases from J, with 7 bases between. Germline V lookup: CDR1 SGHTA, CDR2 FQGNSA.

This clone has a single count. The chain combines TRBV29-1 with TRBJ2-1; possible D gene TRBD2, 6 bases. The CDR3 length is 13 residues. Germline CDR1 is SQVTM and CDR2 is ANQGSEA. The V end was cut by 4 bases, the J end by 3 bases, with 10 bases between. In nucleotides, the CDR3 is TGCAGCGTTGTTAGCGGCTACTACAATGAGCAGTTCTTC. Translation: CSVVSGYYNEQFF.

The CDR3 sequence is CASSTRTDNTGELFF. In DNA form, the CDR3 reads TGTGCCAGTAGTACACGGACAGACAACACCGGGGAGCTGTTTTTT. The rearrangement joins TRBV19 to TRBJ2-2, with D possibly TRBD1 on 6 matching bases. Trimming pared 4 bases from V and 2 bases from J, leaving 11 bases between. This CDR3 comprises 15 residues. CDR1 LNHDA and CDR2 SQIVND come from the germline V gene (reference sequence).

The chain combines TRBV6-5 with TRBJ1-2; 8 bases are a match to TRBD1. The CDR3 has 14 residues. The germline V gene encodes CDR1 MNHEY and CDR2 SVGAGI. The J segment lost 5 bases and the V segment lost 0 bases, leaving 2 bases of the junction unmatched. CDR3 sequence reads: CASSYSDRVYGYTF. As DNA, the CDR3 is TGTGCCAGCAGTTACTCGGACAGGGTGTATGGCTACACCTTC.

V and J are TRBV5-1 and TRBJ2-2; TRBD1 matches at 9 bases. V lost 4 bases, J lost 6 bases, and 10 bases stayed unmatched. Per the germline V gene, CDR1 is SGHRS and CDR2 is YFSETQ. The CDR3 has 16 amino acids. The CDR3 sequence: CASSPTGQGTAGELFF. In DNA, the CDR3 is TGCGCCAGCAGCCCTACGGGACAGGGTACCGCCGGGGAGCTGTTTTTT.

The gene calls are TRBV4-3 and TRBJ1-3; 9 bases align to TRBD1. This CDR3 has 17 amino acids. V shed 3 bases, J shed 3 bases, and the junction held 9 bases outside the gene matches. Germline V gene sequence: CDR1 LGHNA, CDR2 YSLEER. CDR3 sequence reads: CASSQGQGDWFGNTIYF. The DNA of the CDR3 is TGCGCCAGCAGCCAGGGACAGGGTGACTGGTTTGGAAACACCATATATTTT.

The rearrangement uses TRBV6-4 and TRBJ1-1; possibly TRBD1 for D (5 bases). The V end was cut by 8 bases, the J end by 7 bases, with 20 bases between. The CDR3 totals 14 residues. Germline loops: CDR1 MRHNA, CDR2 SNTAGT. The CDR3 here is CASLWGSEYDEAFF. The CDR3 DNA follows: TGTGCCAGCCTCTGGGGCAGCGAATATGATGAAGCTTTCTTT.

This chain uses TRBV11-3 with TRBJ2-3, with TRBD2 matching 10 bases. This CDR3 region has 18 residues. V was pared by 1 base and J by 5 bases, with 12 bases of the junction left unmatched. The V gene's germline CDR1 is SGHNT and CDR2 YENEEA. The CDR3 DNA reads as TGTGCCAGCAGCTTAGGGGAGTTCGCCGGGACTAGCGAAGATACGCAGTATTTT. Protein: CASSLGEFAGTSEDTQYF. The full variable domain, with the rest looked up from reference TRBV11-3 and TRBJ2-3, is EAGVVQSPRYKIIEKKQPVAFWCNPISGHNTLYWYLQNLGQGPELLIRYENEEAVDDSQLPKDRFSAERLKGVDSTLKIQPAELGDSAVYLCASSLGEFAGTSEDTQYFGPGTRLTVL.

V and J are TRBV30 and TRBJ2-6; 12 bases line up with TRBD2. The CDR3 length is 20 residues. Germline CDR1 is GTSNPN and CDR2 is SVGIG (reference sequence). V shed 5 bases, J shed 4 bases, and the junction held 18 bases outside the gene matches. In DNA form, the CDR3 reads TGTGCCTGGGCGGGCTTTGGGACTAGCGGGTCTCCTTGGGGGGCCAACGTCCTGACTTTC. It translates to CAWAGFGTSGSPWGANVLTF.

The rearrangement joins TRBV5-6 to TRBJ2-7, with a tentative D call TRBD1 (5 bases). V lost 2 bases to trimming and J lost 2 bases, with 8 bases between them. This CDR3 is built from 13 residues. Germline V gene data show CDR1 as SGHDT and CDR2 as YYEEEE. The CDR3 spells CASSFTGTYEQYF. In DNA, the CDR3 is TGTGCCAGCAGCTTCACAGGAACCTACGAGCAGTACTTC.

This clone has a count of ten or more. The J gene is TRBJ2-6, the V gene TRBV5-1, with a tentative D call TRBD1 (6 bases). CDR1 is SGHRS and CDR2 is YFSETQ in the germline V gene. The CDR3 covers 15 residues. V was clipped by 0 bases and J by 2 bases, with 6 bases between them. CDR3 DNA: TGCGCCAGCAGCTTGGGGGGGCCTGGGGCCAACGTCCTGACTTTC. Translation gives CASSLGGPGANVLTF.

The chain couples TRBV11-2 to TRBJ2-5; tentative D call: TRBD2 (6 bases). Looked up from germline, CDR1 is SGHAT and CDR2 is FQNNGV. V lost 6 bases to trimming and J lost 5 bases, with 16 bases between them. The CDR3 is 14 amino acids. The CDR3 reads CASRTGTLEETQYF. CDR3 coding DNA: TGTGCCAGCAGAACCGGGACTTTGGAGGAGACCCAGTACTTC.

The chain joins TRBV10-3 to TRBJ2-7, with 11 bases fitting TRBD1. The CDR3 is 14 residues long. V gave up 4 bases and J gave up 7 bases; unmatched junction bases: 6. Germline V CDR1 and CDR2: ENHRY, SYGVKD. In DNA form, the CDR3 reads TGTGCCATCAGTGGCACCGGGACAGGGGGGGAGCAGTACGTC. Translated, it gives CAISGTGTGGEQYV.

The chain couples TRBV10-3 to TRBJ2-7, with 7 bases fitting TRBD2. The junction had 5 bases not matched to a gene; V was cut back by 3 bases and J by 6 bases. The germline V gene has CDR1 ENHRY and CDR2 SYGVKD. The CDR3 runs 13 residues. CDR3 amino acids: CAISDRTRGEQYV. CDR3 coding DNA: TGTGCCATCAGTGACCGGACTAGAGGCGAGCAGTACGTC.

CDR3 protein: CASSLPTGSGNTIYF. CDR3 in DNA: TGTGCCAGCAGCTTACCGACAGGCTCTGGAAACACCATATATTTT. V gene TRBV5-6 combines with J gene TRBJ1-3; perhaps TRBD1 as D (6 bases). The CDR3 spans 15 residues. Trimming took 2 bases from V and 0 from J, leaving 9 bases between them. The germline V gene encodes CDR1 SGHDT and CDR2 YYEEEE. Combining the CDR3 with reference TRBV5-6 and TRBJ1-3 gives the whole variable domain DAGVTQSPTHLIKTRGQQVTLRCSPKSGHDTVSWYQQALGQGPQFIFQYYEEEERQRGNFPDRFSGHQFPNYSSELNVNALLLGDSALYLCASSLPTGSGNTIYFGEGSWLTVV.

The chain has TRBV7-2 and TRBJ2-4, with TRBD2 as a possible D gene (6 bases). Germline CDR1 SGHTA, CDR2 FQGNSA. This CDR3 is 16 amino acids long. Trimming took off 1 base at V and 5 bases at J, with 15 bases between the two ends. In DNA form, the CDR3 reads TGTGCCAGCAGCTTAGGGGCTTGGGGAGGACAAAACATTCAGTACTTC. Amino acids: CASSLGAWGGQNIQYF. The complete variable domain, with remaining parts taken from reference TRBV7-2 and TRBJ2-4, reads GAGVSQSPSNKVTEKGKDVELRCDPISGHTALYWYRQSLGQGLEFLIYFQGNSAPDKSGLPSDRFSAERTGGSVSTLTIQRTQQEDSAVYLCASSLGAWGGQNIQYFGAGTRLSVL.

The chain is built from TRBV4-2 and TRBJ1-3, with D perhaps matching TRBD1 (5 bases). Germline-derived CDR1 and CDR2 are LGHNA and YNFKEQ. The CDR3 consists of 16 residues. Trimming took 4 bases from V and 0 from J, leaving 13 bases between them. CDR3 DNA sequence: TGTGCCAGCAGCCCTCTTGGGGGGAGCTCTGGAAACACCATATATTTT. Its translation is CASSPLGGSSGNTIYF.